This T cell receptor beta chain originates from a study of blood T cell repertoires in COVID-19. In the study overall: COVID-19 samples from acute and convalescent phases originated in the United States, Italy and Spain. Sample material is recorded as cDNA or gDNA derived from T cells, B-cell-depleted T cells, or PBMCs.

V dropped 3 bases and J dropped 1; count of bases not matched to a gene: 6. Germline lookup yields CDR1 MGHDK and CDR2 SYGVNS. The CDR3 has 16 residues. In the study's own analysis: Amplifying reference gene primers gave estimates of nucleated cell counts. The data were produced by immunoSEQ multiplex PCR, yet TCRdb's version contains in-frame clones alone and is incomplete. Clone size and the V and J calls come from that table; the DNA yielded D and trimming. The table shows 170,000 or so clones, with roughly 84% occurring only once. The sequenced material came from peripheral blood. The chain carries TRBV25-1 and TRBJ1-1; 9 positions agree with TRBD1. The sequence was obtained from a man aged 18 to 29 with active or convalescent COVID-19. The CDR3 spells CASSDHRGRENTEAFF. CDR3 DNA: TGTGCCAGCAGTGACCACAGGGGGCGGGAGAACACTGAAGCTTTCTTT.